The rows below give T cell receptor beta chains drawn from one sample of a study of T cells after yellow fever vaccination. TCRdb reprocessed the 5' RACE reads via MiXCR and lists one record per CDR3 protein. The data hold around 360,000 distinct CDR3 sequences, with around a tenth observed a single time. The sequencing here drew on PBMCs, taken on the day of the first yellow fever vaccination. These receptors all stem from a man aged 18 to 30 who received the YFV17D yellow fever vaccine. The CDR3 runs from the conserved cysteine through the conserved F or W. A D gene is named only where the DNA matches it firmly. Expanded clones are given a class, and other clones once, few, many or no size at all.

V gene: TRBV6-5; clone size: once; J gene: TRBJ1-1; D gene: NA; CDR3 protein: CASSYASTAEAFF; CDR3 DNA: TGTGCCAGCAGTTACGCCAGCACAGCTGAAGCTTTCTTT
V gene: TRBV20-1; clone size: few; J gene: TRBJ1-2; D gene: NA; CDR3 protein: CSTPRRAGDGYTF; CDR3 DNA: TGCAGTACCCCCCGCAGGGCGGGGGATGGCTACACCTTC
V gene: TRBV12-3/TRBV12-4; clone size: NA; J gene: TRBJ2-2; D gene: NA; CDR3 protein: CASSLGTGSTGELFF; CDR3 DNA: TGTGCCAGCAGTTTAGGAACAGGGTCCACCGGGGAGCTGTTTTTT
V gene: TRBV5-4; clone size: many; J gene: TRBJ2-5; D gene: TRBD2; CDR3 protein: CASSPGTSGSETQYF; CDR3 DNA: TGTGCCAGCAGCCCTGGGACTAGCGGTTCGGAGACCCAGTACTTC
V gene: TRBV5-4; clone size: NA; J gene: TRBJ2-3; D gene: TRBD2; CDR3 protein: CASSEVSGRPTDTQYF; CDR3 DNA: TGTGCCAGCAGCGAAGTTAGCGGGAGGCCCACAGATACGCAGTATTTT
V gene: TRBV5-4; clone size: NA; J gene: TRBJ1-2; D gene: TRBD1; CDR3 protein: CASSLVGGNGYTF; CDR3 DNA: TGTGCCAGCAGCTTGGTAGGGGGCAATGGCTACACCTTC
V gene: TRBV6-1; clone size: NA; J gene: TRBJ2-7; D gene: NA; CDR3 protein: CASKAQAGRSYEQYF; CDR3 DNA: TGTGCCAGCAAGGCTCAGGCAGGGAGATCCTACGAGCAGTACTTC
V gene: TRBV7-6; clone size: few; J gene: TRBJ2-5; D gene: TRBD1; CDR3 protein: CAGREQGEETQYF; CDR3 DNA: TGTGCCGGGAGAGAACAGGGGGAAGAGACCCAGTACTTC
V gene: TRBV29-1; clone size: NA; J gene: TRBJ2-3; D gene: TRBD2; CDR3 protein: CSVEDPRTSGSLADTQYF; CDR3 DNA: TGCAGCGTTGAAGATCCCCGGACTAGCGGGAGTTTGGCAGATACGCAGTATTTT
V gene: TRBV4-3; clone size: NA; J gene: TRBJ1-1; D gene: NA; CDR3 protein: CASSQDRGLGTEAFF; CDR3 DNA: TGCGCCAGCAGCCAAGATCGGGGGCTTGGAACTGAAGCTTTCTTT
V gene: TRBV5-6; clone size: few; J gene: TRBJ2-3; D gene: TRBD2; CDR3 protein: CASSPFRGGADTQYF; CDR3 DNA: TGTGCCAGCAGCCCGTTCCGGGGAGGGGCAGATACGCAGTATTTT
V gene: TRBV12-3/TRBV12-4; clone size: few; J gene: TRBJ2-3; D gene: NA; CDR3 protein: CASSLFGGAGDTQYF; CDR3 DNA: TGTGCCAGCAGTCTCTTTGGGGGGGCCGGGGATACGCAGTATTTT
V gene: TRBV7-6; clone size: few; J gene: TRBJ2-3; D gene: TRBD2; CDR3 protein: CASSPLAGARTDTQYF; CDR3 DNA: TGTGCCAGCAGCCCGCTAGCGGGGGCCCGCACAGATACGCAGTATTTT
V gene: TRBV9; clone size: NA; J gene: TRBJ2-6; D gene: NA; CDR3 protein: CASSAGHPGANVLTF; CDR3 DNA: TGTGCCAGCAGCGCGGGACACCCTGGGGCCAACGTCCTGACTTTC
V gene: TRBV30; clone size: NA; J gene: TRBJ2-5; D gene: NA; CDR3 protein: CAWSVNSVQETQYF; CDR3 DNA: TGTGCCTGGAGTGTAAACAGCGTACAAGAGACCCAGTACTTC
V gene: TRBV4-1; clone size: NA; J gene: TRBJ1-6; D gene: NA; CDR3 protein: CASSQDAGSSYNSPLHF; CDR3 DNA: TGCGCCAGCAGCCAAGATGCGGGTAGCTCCTATAATTCACCCCTCCACTTT